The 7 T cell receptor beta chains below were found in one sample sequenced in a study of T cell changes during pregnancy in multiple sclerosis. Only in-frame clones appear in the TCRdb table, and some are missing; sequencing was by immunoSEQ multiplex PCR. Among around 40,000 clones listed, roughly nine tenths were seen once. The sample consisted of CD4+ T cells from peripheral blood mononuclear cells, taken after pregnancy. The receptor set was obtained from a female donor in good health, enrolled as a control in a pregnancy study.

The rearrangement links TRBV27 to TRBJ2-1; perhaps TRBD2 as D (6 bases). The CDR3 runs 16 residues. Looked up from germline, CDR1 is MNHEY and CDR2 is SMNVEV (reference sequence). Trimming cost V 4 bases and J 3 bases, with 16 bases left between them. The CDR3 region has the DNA TGTGCCAGCAGTTCACGGGGACTTCGACGCTACAATGAGCAGTTCTTC. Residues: CASSSRGLRRYNEQFF.

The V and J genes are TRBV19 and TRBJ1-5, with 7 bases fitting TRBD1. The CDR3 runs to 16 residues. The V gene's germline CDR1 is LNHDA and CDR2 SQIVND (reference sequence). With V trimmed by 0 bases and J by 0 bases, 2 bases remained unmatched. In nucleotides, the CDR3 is TGTGCCAGTAGTATAGACAGGGGGTATAGCAATCAGCCCCAGCATTTT. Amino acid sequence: CASSIDRGYSNQPQHF.

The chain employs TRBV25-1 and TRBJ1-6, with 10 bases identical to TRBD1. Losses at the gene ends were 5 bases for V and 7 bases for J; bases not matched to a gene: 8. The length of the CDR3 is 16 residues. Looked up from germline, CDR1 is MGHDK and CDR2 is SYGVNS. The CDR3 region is CASSKTSGQGNSPLHF. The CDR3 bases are TGTGCCAGCAGTAAAACCTCGGGACAGGGGAATTCACCCCTCCACTTT.

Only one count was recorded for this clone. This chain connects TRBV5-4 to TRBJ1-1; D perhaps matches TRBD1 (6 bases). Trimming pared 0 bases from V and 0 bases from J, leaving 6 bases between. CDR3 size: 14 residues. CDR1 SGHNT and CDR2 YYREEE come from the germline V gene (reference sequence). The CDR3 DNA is TGTGCCAGCAGCTTGGGACAGGTGAACACTGAAGCTTTCTTT. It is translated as CASSLGQVNTEAFF.

CDR3 in amino acids: CASSYTVGGKNIQYF. In nucleotides, the CDR3 is TGTGCCAGCAGTTACACCGTTGGGGGGAAAAACATTCAGTACTTC. The genes are TRBV6-6 and TRBJ2-4; D perhaps matches TRBD2 (6 bases). Deletions cut 2 bases from V and 4 bases from J, with 12 bases between. CDR1 and CDR2 from the germline V gene are MNHNY and SVGAGI (reference sequence). CDR3 length: 15 amino acids.

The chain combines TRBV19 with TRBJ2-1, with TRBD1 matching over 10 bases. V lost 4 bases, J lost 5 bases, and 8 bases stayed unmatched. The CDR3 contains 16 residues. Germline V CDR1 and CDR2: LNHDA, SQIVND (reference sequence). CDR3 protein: CASSTLGQGRHNEQFF. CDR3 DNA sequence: TGTGCCAGTAGTACCCTGGGACAGGGGAGACACAATGAGCAGTTCTTC.

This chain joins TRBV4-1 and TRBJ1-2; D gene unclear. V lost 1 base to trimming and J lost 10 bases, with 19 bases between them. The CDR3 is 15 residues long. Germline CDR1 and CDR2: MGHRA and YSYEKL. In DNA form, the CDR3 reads TGCGCCAGCAGCCAAGGAGCACAGCAGAGAACCGTCTACACCTTC. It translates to CASSQGAQQRTVYTF.